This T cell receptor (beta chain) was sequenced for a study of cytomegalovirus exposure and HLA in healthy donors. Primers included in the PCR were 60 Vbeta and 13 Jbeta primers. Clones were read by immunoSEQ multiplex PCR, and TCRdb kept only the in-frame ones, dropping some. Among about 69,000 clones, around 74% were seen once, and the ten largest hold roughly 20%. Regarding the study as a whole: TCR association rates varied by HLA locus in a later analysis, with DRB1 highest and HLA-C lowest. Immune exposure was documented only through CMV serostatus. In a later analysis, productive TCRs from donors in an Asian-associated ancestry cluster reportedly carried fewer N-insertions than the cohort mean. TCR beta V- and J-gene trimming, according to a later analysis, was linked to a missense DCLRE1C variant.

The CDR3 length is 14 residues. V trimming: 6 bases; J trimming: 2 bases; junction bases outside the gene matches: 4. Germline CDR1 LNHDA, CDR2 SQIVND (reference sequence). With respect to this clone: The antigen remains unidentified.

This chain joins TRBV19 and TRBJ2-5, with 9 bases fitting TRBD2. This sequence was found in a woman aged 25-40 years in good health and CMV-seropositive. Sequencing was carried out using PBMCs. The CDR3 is CASRPTSGQETQYF. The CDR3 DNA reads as TGTGCCAGTAGACCGACTAGCGGACAAGAGACCCAGTACTTC.